The 11 T cell receptor beta chains below come from one sample, sequenced in a study of molecular identifiers for immune sequencing clone quantification. MiXCR was run by TCRdb on the PCR reads, yielding one entry per CDR3 protein. The sample holds about 320,000 distinct CDR3 sequences, roughly a quarter seen once. Material for sequencing was naive CD8+ T cells from blood, with Jurkat cell RNA spiked in. Stated subset: FACS-sorted CD8+CD4-CCR7+CD45RA+ naive T cells. The receptors come from a human donor in good health. Some libraries in this study had Jurkat cell RNA spiked in.

This clonotype was detected many times. A junction end diverges from the germline sequence, so it may reflect a read error. The chain combines TRBV12-5 with TRBJ2-2, with a weak D call TRBD2 (5 bases). The germline V gene has CDR1 LGHNT and CDR2 FRNRAP. CDR3 length: 15 residues. The CDR3 reads CASGLVSGMAGELFF. As DNA, the CDR3 is TGTGCTAGCGGTTTGGTAAGCGGAATGGCCGGGGAGCTGTTTTTT.

This clonotype was seen many times. V is TRBV5-6 and J is TRBJ2-5, with D possibly matching TRBD1 (5 bases). Trimming removed 1 base at V and 1 base at J, with 14 bases between. Per the germline V gene, CDR1 is SGHDT and CDR2 is YYEEEE. The CDR3 runs to 16 residues. CDR3 DNA: TGTGCCAGCAGCTTGATGCCAGGGCCCCTCCAAGAGACCCAGTACTTC. It encodes CASSLMPGPLQETQYF.

The rearrangement uses TRBV5-1 and TRBJ2-2, with TRBD1 identical over 11 bases. Per the germline V gene, CDR1 is SGHRS and CDR2 is YFSETQ. The CDR3 runs 16 residues. The V and J ends lost 0 bases and 4 bases, in that order; junction bases with no gene match: 2. The CDR3 DNA reads as TGCGCCAGCAGCTTGGGGACAGGGGGCGGCACCGGGGAGCTGTTTTTT. It codes for CASSLGTGGGTGELFF.

This clonotype turned up a few times. CDR3 DNA: TGTGCCAGCAGTAAGGGGGCTAACTATGGCTACACCTTC. It codes for CASSKGANYGYTF. The chain is built from TRBV25-1 and TRBJ1-2; a weak D match, TRBD1 (6 bases). The V and J ends lost 5 bases and 0 bases respectively, with 7 bases between them. This CDR3 is built from 13 residues. From germline, CDR1 is MGHDK and CDR2 SYGVNS.

About this clonotype itself: One base away lies a much larger clone, so this may be a sequencing read error. This chain uses TRBV29-1 with TRBJ2-3; D might be TRBD1 (5 bases). Per the germline V gene, CDR1 is SQVTM and CDR2 is ANQGSEA. CDR3 length equals 10 residues. The CDR3 here is CSVRVDTLYF. The CDR3 region has the DNA TGCAGCGTCAGGGTAGATACGCTGTATTTT.

In this sample, this clonotype turned up a few times. V gene TRBV6-5 combines with J gene TRBJ2-3, with TRBD1 as a possible D gene (6 bases). Trimming pared 8 bases from V and 5 bases from J, leaving 11 bases between. The CDR3 sequence is 12 residues long. Germline assignment: CDR1 MNHEY and CDR2 SVGAGI. The CDR3, as DNA: TGTGCCAGCGGGCAGGGGAAAGATACGCAGTATTTT. Its protein product is CASGQGKDTQYF.

This clonotype has only a few counts. This chain uses TRBV2 with TRBJ2-3; TRBD1 matches 7 bases. V trimming: 0 bases; J trimming: 6 bases; junction bases outside the gene matches: 15. Germline CDR1 is SNHLY and CDR2 is FYNNEI. CDR3 size: 18 residues. CDR3 DNA sequence: TGTGCCAGCAGTGAAGCGCTTCTAGGGGGCGATTTATTGGATACGCAGTATTTT. As protein: CASSEALLGGDLLDTQYF.

The J gene is TRBJ2-7, the V gene TRBV3-1; 9 positions agree with TRBD1. The CDR3 is 15 residues long. J gave up 6 bases and V 4 bases, and 10 bases lay outside the gene matches. Germline assignment: CDR1 LGHDT and CDR2 YNNKEL (reference sequence). The CDR3 DNA is TGTGCCAGCAGCCCCCTCCGGACAGGGGCTGGCGAGCAGTACTTC. Translated, it gives CASSPLRTGAGEQYF.

This clonotype has a count of ten or more. The chain combines TRBV7-9 with TRBJ2-5, with D possibly matching TRBD2 (6 bases). V lost 5 bases to trimming and J lost 5 bases, with 18 bases between them. This CDR3 has 15 residues. Germline CDR1 SEHNR, CDR2 FQNEAQ (reference sequence). In DNA form, the CDR3 reads TGTGCCAGCAGCCAAGCTCTGCGGGACGGGGAGACCCAGTACTTC. This codes for CASSQALRDGETQYF.

This sequence joins TRBV5-1 and TRBJ2-1, with 9 bases fitting TRBD1. Per the germline V gene, CDR1 is SGHRS and CDR2 is YFSETQ. The ends lost 4 bases at V and 7 bases at J; junction bases unmatched: 15. This CDR3 has 17 residues. CDR3: CASSRPRSGTGNNEQFF. The CDR3 DNA sequence: TGCGCCAGCAGCCGCCCGAGGAGCGGGACAGGGAATAATGAGCAGTTCTTC. The complete variable domain, with remaining parts taken from reference TRBV5-1 and TRBJ2-1, reads KAGVTQTPRYLIKTRGQQVTLSCSPISGHRSVSWYQQTPGQGLQFLFEYFSETQRNKGNFPGRFSGRQFSNSRSEMNVSTLELGDSALYLCASSRPRSGTGNNEQFFGPGTRLTVL.

This clonotype was seen more than once but under ten times. The genes are TRBV4-3 and TRBJ1-3, with D unresolved. With 2 bases removed from V and 0 bases from J, the gap between germline ends came to 20 bases. CDR3 length: 19 residues. CDR1 and CDR2 from the germline V gene are LGHNA and YSLEER. CDR3 residues: CASSQQHTPDVGSGNTIYF. DNA for the CDR3: TGCGCCAGCAGCCAACAACATACGCCAGACGTCGGCTCTGGAAACACCATATATTTT.